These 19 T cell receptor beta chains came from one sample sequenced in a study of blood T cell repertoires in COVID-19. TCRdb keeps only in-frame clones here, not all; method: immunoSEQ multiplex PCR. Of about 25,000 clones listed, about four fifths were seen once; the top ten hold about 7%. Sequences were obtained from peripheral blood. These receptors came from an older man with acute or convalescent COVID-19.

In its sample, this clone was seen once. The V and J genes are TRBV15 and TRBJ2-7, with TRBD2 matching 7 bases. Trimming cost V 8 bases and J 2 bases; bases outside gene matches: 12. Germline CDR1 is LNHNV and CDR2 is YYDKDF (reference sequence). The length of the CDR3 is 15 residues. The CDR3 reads CATRQDFGGTYEQYF. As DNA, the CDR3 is TGTGCCACCCGTCAGGACTTCGGGGGGACCTACGAGCAGTACTTC. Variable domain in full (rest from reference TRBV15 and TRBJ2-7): DAMVIQNPRYQVTQFGKPVTLSCSQTLNHNVMYWYQQKSSQAPKLLFHYYDKDFNNEADTPDNFQSRRPNTSFCFLDIRSPGLGDTAMYLCATRQDFGGTYEQYFGPGTRLTVT.

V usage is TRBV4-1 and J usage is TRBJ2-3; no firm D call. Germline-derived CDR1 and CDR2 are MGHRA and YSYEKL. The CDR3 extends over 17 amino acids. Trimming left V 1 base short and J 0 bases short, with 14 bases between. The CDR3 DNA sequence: TGCGCCAGCAGCCAAGGTGGTAACTACTATAGCACAGATACGCAGTATTTT. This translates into CASSQGGNYYSTDTQYF.

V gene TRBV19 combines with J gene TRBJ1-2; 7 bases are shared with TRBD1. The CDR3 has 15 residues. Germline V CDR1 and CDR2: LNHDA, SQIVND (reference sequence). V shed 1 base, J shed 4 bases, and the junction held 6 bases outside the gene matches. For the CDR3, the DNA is TGTGCCAGTAGTATAGGGCAGGGGGATCTCTATGGCTACACCTTC. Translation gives CASSIGQGDLYGYTF.

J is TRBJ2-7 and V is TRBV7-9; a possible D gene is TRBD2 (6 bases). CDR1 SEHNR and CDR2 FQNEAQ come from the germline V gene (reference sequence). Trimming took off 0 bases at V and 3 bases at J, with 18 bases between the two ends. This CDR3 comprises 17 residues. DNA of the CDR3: TGTGCCAGCAGCTTAGCGCCGGGGGAAAGTCGTAGCTACGAGCAGTACTTC. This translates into CASSLAPGESRSYEQYF.

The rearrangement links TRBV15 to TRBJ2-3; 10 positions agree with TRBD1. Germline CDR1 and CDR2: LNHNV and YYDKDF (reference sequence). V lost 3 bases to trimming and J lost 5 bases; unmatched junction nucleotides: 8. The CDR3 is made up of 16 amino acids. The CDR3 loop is CATSRERQGAGDTQYF. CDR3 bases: TGTGCCACCAGCAGGGAGAGACAGGGGGCGGGAGATACGCAGTATTTT.

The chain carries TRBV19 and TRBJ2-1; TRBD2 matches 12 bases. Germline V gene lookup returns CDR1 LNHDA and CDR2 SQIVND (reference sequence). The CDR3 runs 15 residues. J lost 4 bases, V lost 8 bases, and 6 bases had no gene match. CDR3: CASGALAGGYNEQFF. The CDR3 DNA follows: TGTGCCAGTGGGGCACTAGCGGGAGGTTACAATGAGCAGTTCTTC.

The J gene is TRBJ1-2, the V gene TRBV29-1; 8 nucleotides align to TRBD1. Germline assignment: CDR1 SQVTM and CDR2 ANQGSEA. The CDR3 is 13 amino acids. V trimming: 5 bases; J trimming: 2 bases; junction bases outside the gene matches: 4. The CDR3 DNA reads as TGCAGCGTTAGCGACAGGGGCAACTATGGCTACACCTTC. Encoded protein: CSVSDRGNYGYTF.

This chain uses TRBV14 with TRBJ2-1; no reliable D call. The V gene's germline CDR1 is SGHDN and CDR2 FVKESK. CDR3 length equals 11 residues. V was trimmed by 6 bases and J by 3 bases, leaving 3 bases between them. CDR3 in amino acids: CASSLYNEQFF. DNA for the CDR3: TGTGCCAGCAGTCTCTACAATGAGCAGTTCTTC.

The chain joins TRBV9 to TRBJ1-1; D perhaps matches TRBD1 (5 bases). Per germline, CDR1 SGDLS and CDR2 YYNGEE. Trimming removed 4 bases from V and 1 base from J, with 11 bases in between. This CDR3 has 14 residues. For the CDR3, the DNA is TGTGCCAGCAGCCCCAGGGTCGGGAACACTGAAGCTTTCTTT. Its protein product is CASSPRVGNTEAFF.

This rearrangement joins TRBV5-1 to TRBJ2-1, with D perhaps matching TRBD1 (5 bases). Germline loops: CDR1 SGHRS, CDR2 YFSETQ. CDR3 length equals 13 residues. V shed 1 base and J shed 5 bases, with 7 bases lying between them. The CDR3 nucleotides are TGCGCCAGCAGCTTGCCAGGGCACAATGAGCAGTTCTTC. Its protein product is CASSLPGHNEQFF.

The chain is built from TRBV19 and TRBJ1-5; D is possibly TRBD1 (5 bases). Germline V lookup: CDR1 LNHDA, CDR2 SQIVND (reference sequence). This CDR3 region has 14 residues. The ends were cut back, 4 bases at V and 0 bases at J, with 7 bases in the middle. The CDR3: CASSNQGSNQPQHF. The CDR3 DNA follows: TGTGCCAGTAGTAACCAGGGTAGCAATCAGCCCCAGCATTTT.

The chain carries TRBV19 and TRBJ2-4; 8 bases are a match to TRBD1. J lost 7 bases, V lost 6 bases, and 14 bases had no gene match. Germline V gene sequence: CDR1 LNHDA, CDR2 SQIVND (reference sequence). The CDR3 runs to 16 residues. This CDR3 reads CASRTFGTGLENIQYF. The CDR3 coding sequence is TGTGCCAGTAGAACCTTCGGGACAGGTTTAGAGAACATTCAGTACTTC.

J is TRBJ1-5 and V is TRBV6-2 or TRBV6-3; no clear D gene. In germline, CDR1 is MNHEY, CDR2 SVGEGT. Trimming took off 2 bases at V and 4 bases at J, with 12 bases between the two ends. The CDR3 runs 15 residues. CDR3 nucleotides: TGTGCCAGCAGTTACGGTACAGCTCAGAATCAGCCCCAGCATTTT. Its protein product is CASSYGTAQNQPQHF.

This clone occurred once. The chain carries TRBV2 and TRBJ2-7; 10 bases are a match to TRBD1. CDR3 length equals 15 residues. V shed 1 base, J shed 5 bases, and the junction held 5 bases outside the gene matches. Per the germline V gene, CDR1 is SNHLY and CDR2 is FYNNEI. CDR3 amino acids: CASSEESGQGNEQYF. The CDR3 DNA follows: TGTGCCAGCAGTGAAGAATCGGGACAGGGGAACGAGCAGTACTTC.

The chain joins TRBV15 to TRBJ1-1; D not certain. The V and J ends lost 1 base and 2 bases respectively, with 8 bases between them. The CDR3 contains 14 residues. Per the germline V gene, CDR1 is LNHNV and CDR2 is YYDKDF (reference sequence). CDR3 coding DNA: TGTGCCACCAGCAGAGTGGCAGTCAACACTGAAGCTTTCTTT. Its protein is CATSRVAVNTEAFF.

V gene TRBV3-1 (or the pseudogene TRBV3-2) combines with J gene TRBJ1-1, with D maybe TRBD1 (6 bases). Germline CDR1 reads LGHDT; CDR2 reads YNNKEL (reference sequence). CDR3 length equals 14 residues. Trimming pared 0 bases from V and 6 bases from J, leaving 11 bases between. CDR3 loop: CASSQEARGAEAFF. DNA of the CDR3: TGTGCCAGCAGCCAAGAAGCCAGGGGCGCTGAAGCTTTCTTT.

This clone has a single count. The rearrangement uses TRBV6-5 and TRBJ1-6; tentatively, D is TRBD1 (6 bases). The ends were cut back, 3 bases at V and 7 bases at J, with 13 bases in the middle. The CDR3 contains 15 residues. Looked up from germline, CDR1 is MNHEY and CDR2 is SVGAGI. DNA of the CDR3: TGTGCCAGCAGTTATCTACAGGGTCGGAATTCACCCCTCCACTTT. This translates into CASSYLQGRNSPLHF.

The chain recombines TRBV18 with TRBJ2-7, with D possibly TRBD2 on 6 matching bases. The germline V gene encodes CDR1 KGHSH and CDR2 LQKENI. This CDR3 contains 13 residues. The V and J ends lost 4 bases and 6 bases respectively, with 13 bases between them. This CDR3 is CASSQYRDSEQYF. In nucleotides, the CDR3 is TGTGCCAGCTCACAATACCGGGACTCCGAGCAGTACTTC.

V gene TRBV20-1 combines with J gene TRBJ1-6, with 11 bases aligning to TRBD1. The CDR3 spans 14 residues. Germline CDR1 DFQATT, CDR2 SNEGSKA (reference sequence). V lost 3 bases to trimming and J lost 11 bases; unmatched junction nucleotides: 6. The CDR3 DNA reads TGCAGTGCTAGTGAGGACAGGGGGCGAGCACCCCTCCACTTT. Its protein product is CSASEDRGRAPLHF.